This T cell receptor beta chain emerged from a study of tumor and adjacent non-tumor tissue in lung cancer (dated 2018 in TCRdb). In terms of the full investigation: Patients with adenocarcinoma (about 12), squamous cell carcinoma (2) and small cell lung cancer (1) were included in the cohort. The approximately 15 enrolled patients, of whom 10 were men and 5 were women, were aged about 30 to 80 years and were diagnosed with TNM stage I to III disease. A total of around 130,000,000 productive TCRbeta reads were generated by sequencing, corresponding to an average of roughly 4.1 million reads per sample. The study compared bulk TCRbeta repertoires between lung tumor tissue and matched distant non-tumor lung tissue from over 12 lung cancer patients. More than 25 paired specimens, one tumor and one normal lung sample per patient, were profiled by TCRbeta CDR3 sequencing. What the study reported, not specific to this receptor: The top 100 clones accounted for a significantly larger cumulative portion of the repertoire in normal lung than in tumor tissue. Significantly higher TCR diversity was found in younger patients, and higher tumor TCR diversity was associated with shorter overall and disease-free survival. The sequencing platform is not named in the methods, and unique molecular identifiers are not mentioned. Tumor tissue showed significantly higher TCR diversity (inverse Simpson) than normal lung tissue, at about 400 vs 150 (P = 0.0075, Mann-Whitney U test). With only approximately 16 patients in the cohort, the authors noted that larger samples and more detailed clinical data are needed. Peripheral blood was not sequenced, so blood TCRbeta repertoires were not examined in the lung cancer patients of the study.

RNA was extracted from bulk unsorted tissue and checked for quality with a NanoDrop ND-1000 and an Agilent 2100. Donors were newly diagnosed lung cancer patients admitted for thoracic surgery in China between August and November 2014, without prior chemotherapy. Patients who had received previous radiotherapy or chemotherapy, or who had another concurrent cancer, were excluded from the study. Surgical tissue pieces of roughly 1-2 cm3 were preserved in RNAlater solution and stored at -80 °C until use. Receptor libraries were prepared by multiplex PCR. The reads were generated on an Illumina HiSeq 2500. TCRbeta libraries were constructed through three rounds of nested PCR with primers (Table S4) according to protocols adapted from ARM-PCR. Before sequencing, PCR products in the 200-500 bp range were cut out of the gel and cleaned up using the QIAquick gel extraction kit. The authors processed their data as follows. Reads were cleaned with Trimmomatic, merged with FLASH into complete CDR3 sequences, and assigned to V(D)J germline segments with MiTCR. Clonal diversity was calculated as the inverse Simpson's index using VDJtools. A read counted as productive if the sequence was in-frame and lacked a premature stop codon. TCRdb applied fastp at Q25 and MiXCR to the public reads, then kept only in-frame beta chains. Rows are combined by CDR3 protein, so each entry shows the most common genes and DNA. The V and J calls were not made by the authors but by TCRdb's processing. This sample has 75,000 to 80,000 distinct CDR3 sequences in its table, and around 85% of those were observed once. The ten largest clones capture about an eighth of the sample.

From a lookup of the germline V gene, CDR1 and CDR2 are MNHEY and SVGAGI. The CDR3 runs 17 amino acids, cysteine and phenylalanine included. Only CDR3 DNA is held: 51 bases, read in frame from base 1. Clipping removes 2 bases from V and 14 bases from J, with 21 as the unmatched junction base count. Turning to this clonotype: Its antigen target is currently unknown. The sample holds no much larger clone one base away, and base qualities are not on file.

The chain is made from TRBV6-5 and TRBJ2-1, with 7 bases in between that match TRBD2. The TCR comes from a woman in her fifties or sixties with non-small cell lung cancer. Sequenced input: lung tumor tissue. The CDR3 has the sequence CASSYNLGGSSYNEKFF. The nucleotide sequence is TGTGCCAGCAGTTACAATCTCGGGGGGAGCTCCTATAACGAGAAGTTCTTC.